Listed here are 16 T cell receptor beta chains from one sample, sequenced in a study of cytomegalovirus exposure and HLA in healthy donors. PCR primers comprised 60 Vbeta and 13 Jbeta primers. Sequenced by immunoSEQ multiplex PCR; TCRdb stores in-frame clones only, minus some. In the table there are about 31,000 clones, roughly 60% of which are singletons. The sequenced sample consisted of PBMCs. These receptors all stem from a man aged 50-60 years in good health and CMV-seropositive.

This clone was observed a few times. V and J are TRBV11-2 and TRBJ2-1; TRBD2 matches 8 bases. The ends lost 5 bases at V and 6 bases at J; junction bases unmatched: 6. Per germline, CDR1 SGHAT and CDR2 FQNNGV. This CDR3 is built from 14 residues. The chain's CDR3 is CASSQIAGPNEQFF. CDR3 in DNA: TGTGCCAGCAGCCAAATAGCGGGGCCCAATGAGCAGTTCTTC. The variable domain in full, completed from reference TRBV11-2 and TRBJ2-1, reads EAGVAQSPRYKIIEKRQSVAFWCNPISGHATLYWYQQILGQGPKLLIQFQNNGVVDDSQLPKDRFSAERLKGVDSTLKIQPAKLEDSAVYLCASSQIAGPNEQFFGPGTRLTVL.

The chain joins TRBV10-3 to TRBJ2-1, with a weak D call TRBD1 (5 bases). Trimming left V 0 bases short and J 7 bases short, with 10 bases between. CDR1 and CDR2 from the germline V gene are ENHRY and SYGVKD. CDR3 length equals 14 residues. The CDR3 reads CAISESRGQNEQFF. The CDR3 DNA is TGTGCCATCAGTGAGTCGAGAGGACAAAATGAGCAGTTCTTC.

The chain has TRBV30 and TRBJ1-5; TRBD1 aligns across 9 bases. The CDR3 loop spans 13 amino acids. The V gene end was trimmed by 4 bases and the J gene end by 5 bases; junction bases not matched to a gene: 3. The germline CDR1 and CDR2 sequences are GTSNPN and SVGIG (reference sequence). Here the CDR3 reads CAWTTGGDQPQHF. In DNA form, the CDR3 reads TGTGCCTGGACCACAGGGGGCGATCAGCCCCAGCATTTT. The full variable domain, with the rest looked up from reference TRBV30 and TRBJ1-5, is SQTIHQWPATLVQPVGSPLSLECTVEGTSNPNLYWYRQAAGRGLQLLFYSVGIGQISSEVPQNLSASRPQDRQFILSSKKLLLSDSGFYLCAWTTGGDQPQHFGDGTRLSIL.

The DNA of the CDR3 is TGTGCCGGCCAACGAGGGGGGGTGGAGACCCAGTACTTC. It codes for CAGQRGGVETQYF. This rearrangement joins TRBV7-9 to TRBJ2-5, with D possibly being TRBD2 (7 bases). The germline gives CDR1 SEHNR, CDR2 FQNEAQ (reference sequence). Deletions cut 11 bases from V and 5 bases from J, with 18 bases between. The CDR3 is 13 residues long.

The chain joins TRBV30 to TRBJ1-2; no reliable D call. CDR3 size: 14 residues. The germline V and J ends were trimmed by 0 bases and 0 bases, with 8 bases remaining between them. Looked up from germline, CDR1 is GTSNPN and CDR2 is SVGIG (reference sequence). The CDR3 nucleotides are TGTGCCTGGAGTGTTGGTCAGGCTAACTATGGCTACACCTTC. It codes for CAWSVGQANYGYTF.

The chain carries TRBV5-4 and TRBJ2-7, with a possible D match to TRBD1 (6 bases). Trimming took off 3 bases at V and 4 bases at J, with 11 bases between the two ends. The germline CDR1 and CDR2 sequences are SGHNT and YYREEE (reference sequence). This CDR3 is 13 amino acids long. The DNA for the CDR3 is TGTGCCAGCAGCTCGAGGACAGCGTACGAGCAGTACTTC. Amino acid sequence: CASSSRTAYEQYF.

The chain uses TRBV30 and TRBJ1-1; possibly TRBD1 for D (5 bases). Germline V gene lookup returns CDR1 GTSNPN and CDR2 SVGIG (reference sequence). Trimming shortened V by 2 bases and J by 1 base, and 8 bases separated the two germline ends. CDR3 size: 13 residues. CDR3 sequence reads: CAWSTRGNTEAFF. CDR3 DNA: TGTGCCTGGAGTACAAGGGGGAACACTGAAGCTTTCTTT.

In DNA form, the CDR3 reads TGTGCCAGCAGCTTAACTAGCTTCACTGAGCAGTTCTTC. Its protein product is CASSLTSFTEQFF. The V call is TRBV11-2, the J call TRBJ2-1, with D perhaps TRBD2 (6 bases). There are 13 residues in the CDR3. The germline V gene has CDR1 SGHAT and CDR2 FQNNGV. V lost 2 bases, J lost 9 bases, and 11 bases lay in between.

The chain uses TRBV29-1 and TRBJ1-1; D gene unclear. The CDR3 is 14 residues long. In germline, CDR1 is SQVTM, CDR2 ANQGSEA. V gave up 5 bases and J gave up 1 base, with 14 bases separating them. CDR3 loop: CSVSSGLQNTEAFF. DNA for the CDR3: TGCAGCGTTAGTTCAGGACTTCAGAACACTGAAGCTTTCTTT.

This clone was counted many times. The chain has TRBV30 and TRBJ1-4, with D unresolved. Germline V gene data show CDR1 as GTSNPN and CDR2 as SVGIG (reference sequence). The CDR3 consists of 12 residues. V was clipped by 2 bases and J by 8 bases, with 9 bases between them. Written as DNA, the CDR3 is TGTGCCTGGAGTTCGCAGTCGGAAAAACTGTTTTTT. Its protein is CAWSSQSEKLFF. Complete variable domain (other parts from reference TRBV30 and TRBJ1-4): SQTIHQWPATLVQPVGSPLSLECTVEGTSNPNLYWYRQAAGRGLQLLFYSVGIGQISSEVPQNLSASRPQDRQFILSSKKLLLSDSGFYLCAWSSQSEKLFFGSGTQLSVL.

CDR3 protein: CASSPGTDYEQYF. The DNA for the CDR3 is TGTGCCAGTTCCCCCGGGACAGATTACGAGCAGTACTTC. The chain is built from TRBV6-5 and TRBJ2-7, with TRBD1 identical over 7 bases. Trimming at V came to 9 bases and at J to 4 bases, leaving 9 bases not matched to a gene. The CDR3 is 13 amino acids. From germline, CDR1 is MNHEY and CDR2 SVGAGI.

This rearrangement joins TRBV25-1 to TRBJ2-1, with D possibly being TRBD1 (5 bases). Germline V lookup: CDR1 MGHDK, CDR2 SYGVNS. This CDR3 spans 11 amino acids. V was trimmed by 3 bases and J by 16 bases, leaving 13 bases between them. The CDR3, as DNA: TGTGCCAGCAGTGAGGGGCAGGGTGCCTTCTTC. This translates into CASSEGQGAFF.

The gene calls are TRBV5-1 and TRBJ2-5; D perhaps matches TRBD2 (6 bases). Germline V gene sequence: CDR1 SGHRS, CDR2 YFSETQ. V dropped 2 bases and J dropped 3 bases, with 8 bases sitting between them. The CDR3 covers 13 residues. The CDR3 DNA is TGCGCCAGCAGCTTACCGGGGGAAGAGACCCAGTACTTC. Its protein product is CASSLPGEETQYF.

The chain combines TRBV30 with TRBJ2-7, with 7 nucleotides matching TRBD1. From germline, CDR1 is GTSNPN and CDR2 SVGIG (reference sequence). The CDR3 runs 11 residues. V dropped 2 bases and J dropped 6; count of bases not matched to a gene: 1. CDR3 in DNA: TGTGCCTGGAGTAGGGGGCTCGAGCAGTACTTC. Translated, it gives CAWSRGLEQYF.

This rearrangement joins TRBV7-2 to TRBJ2-5; D not certain. Trimming shortened V by 1 base and J by 4 bases, and 10 bases separated the two germline ends. The CDR3 spans 14 residues. The germline gives CDR1 SGHTA, CDR2 FQGNSA. The CDR3 spells CASSLGGGRETQYF. CDR3 sequence (DNA): TGTGCCAGCAGCTTAGGCGGTGGAAGAGAGACCCAGTACTTC.

The chain is built from TRBV28 and TRBJ2-3; 9 nucleotides match TRBD2. From germline, CDR1 is MDHEN and CDR2 SYDVKM. The V and J ends lost 4 bases and 4 bases, in that order; junction bases with no gene match: 9. CDR3 length: 16 residues. This CDR3 reads CASSSPGLAKADTQYF. CDR3 bases: TGTGCCAGCAGTTCACCCGGACTAGCGAAGGCAGATACGCAGTATTTT.